The entry below describes one TCR beta chain. Antigen unknown. It was version v3.0 of the immunoSEQ assay that was run at survey level. What sequencing targeted per sample was about 35,000-50,000 T-cell genomes. Method: immunoSEQ multiplex PCR; TCRdb's copy keeps in-frame clones and lacks some. The sample holds approximately 22,000 clones; about 79% are singletons and the top ten take around 2%. Trimming stripped 4 bases from V and 5 bases from J, with 21 bases between. CDR1 and CDR2 (germline): SGHRS, YFSETQ. The CDR3 is 16 amino acids. The data originate from a study of long-term antiretroviral therapy in people with HIV. Overall study: Collection dates of the earliest samples fall about a decade before the 2015 immediate-ART recommendation.

Findings and caveats of the study: Comparison with controls showed narrower CDR3 length ranges in HIV repertoires. ART adherence, viral resistance and therapy changes went unrecorded.

Source: unsorted PBMCs, taken 3 years after starting antiretroviral therapy. This clonotype was obtained from a man aged 50-60 years with HIV. The chain recombines TRBV5-1 with TRBJ1-2; D remains ambiguous. CDR3 loop: CASSDPQVHWVYGYTF. CDR3 DNA: TGCGCCAGCAGCGACCCGCAGGTGCATTGGGTATATGGCTACACCTTC.